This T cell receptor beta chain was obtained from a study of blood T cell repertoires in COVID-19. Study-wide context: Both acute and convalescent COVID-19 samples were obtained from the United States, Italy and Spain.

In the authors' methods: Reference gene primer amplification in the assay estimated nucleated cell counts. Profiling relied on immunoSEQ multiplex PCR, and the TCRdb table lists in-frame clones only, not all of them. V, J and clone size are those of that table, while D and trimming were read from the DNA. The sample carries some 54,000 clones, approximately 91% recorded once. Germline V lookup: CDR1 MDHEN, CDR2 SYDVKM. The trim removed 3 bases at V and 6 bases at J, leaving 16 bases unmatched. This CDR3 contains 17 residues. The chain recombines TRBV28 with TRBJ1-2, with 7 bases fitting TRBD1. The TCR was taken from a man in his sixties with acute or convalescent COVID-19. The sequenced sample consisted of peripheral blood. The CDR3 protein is CASSLTSGTVPSHGYTF. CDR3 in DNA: TGTGCCAGCAGTTTGACGTCCGGGACAGTCCCATCGCATGGCTACACCTTC.